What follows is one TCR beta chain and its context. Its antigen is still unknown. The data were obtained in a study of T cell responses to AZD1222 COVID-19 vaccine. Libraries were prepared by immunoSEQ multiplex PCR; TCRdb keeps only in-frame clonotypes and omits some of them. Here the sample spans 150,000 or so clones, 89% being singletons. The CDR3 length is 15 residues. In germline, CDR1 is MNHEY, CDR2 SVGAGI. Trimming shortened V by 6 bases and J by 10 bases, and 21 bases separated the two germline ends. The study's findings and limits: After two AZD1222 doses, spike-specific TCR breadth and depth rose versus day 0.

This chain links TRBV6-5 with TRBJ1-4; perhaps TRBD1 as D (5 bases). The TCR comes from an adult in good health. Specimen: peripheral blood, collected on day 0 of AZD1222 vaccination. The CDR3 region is CASRPLIGGGGKLFF. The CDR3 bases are TGTGCCAGCAGACCCCTTATCGGGGGAGGTGGAAAACTGTTTTTT.